This T cell receptor (beta chain) was captured by sequencing in a study of cytomegalovirus exposure and HLA in healthy donors. Findings and limits, study-wide: Later on, a genetic analysis was performed. It linked a missense variant in DCLRE1C with V- and J-gene trimming of TCR beta. Follow-up analysis found HLA locus-dependent TCR association rates, highest for DRB1 and lowest for HLA-C.

The CDR3 spans 8 residues. CDR1 is MNHNS, CDR2 SASEGT, per germline. Trimming left V 11 bases short and J 6 bases short, with 5 bases between. The PCR had 60 Vbeta and 13 Jbeta primers. Using immunoSEQ multiplex PCR, the repertoire was profiled, and TCRdb retains in-frame clones only, with some absent. The table has roughly 80,000 clones, 78% seen once. Note on this clone: The antigen is undetermined.

This clonotype originated in a man aged 40-49 years in good health and CMV-seronegative. The material sequenced was PBMCs. V is TRBV6-1 and J is TRBJ2-7, with D unresolved. This chain's CDR3 is CAPLEQYF. In DNA form, the CDR3 reads TGTGCCCCTCTCGAGCAGTACTTC.